These 10 T cell receptor beta chains were sequenced from one sample in a study of early T cells in non-severe SARS-CoV-2 infection (dated by TCRdb to about 2021). To prepare the library, 5' RACE was applied. The sequencing machine was a NextSeq 500. In TCRdb, the public reads were trimmed at Q25 with fastp and aligned with MiXCR, with productive beta chains retained. Each CDR3 protein appears once, grouped with its most common genes and DNA. The table for this sample lists 20,000 to 25,000 distinct CDR3 sequences; around 5.8% of them were counted only once. Jointly, the top ten make up more than 12% of the sample. The sequencing here drew on whole blood, taken at baseline. These receptors came from an adult who was a healthcare worker with PCR-confirmed SARS-CoV-2 infection or an uninfected control (not recorded which).

This clonotype occurred many times. V gene TRBV20-1 combines with J gene TRBJ1-2, with 7 bases matching TRBD1. The CDR3 spans 14 residues. V lost 5 bases to trimming and J lost 3 bases; unmatched junction nucleotides: 9. In germline, CDR1 is DFQATT, CDR2 SNEGSKA (reference sequence). The CDR3 DNA sequence: TGCAGTGCTCCTTTGGCCCAGGGGGACTATGGCTACACCTTC. Protein sequence: CSAPLAQGDYGYTF.

The chain recombines TRBV7-2 with TRBJ2-7; the D is unclear. V was clipped by 1 base and J by 6 bases, with 7 bases between them. The CDR3 has 12 amino acids. Germline CDR1 reads SGHTA; CDR2 reads FQGNSA. The CDR3, as DNA: TGTGCCAGCAGCTTAGATAGGACCGAGCAGTACTTC. Amino acid sequence: CASSLDRTEQYF.

There are a few counts of this clonotype. Mismatch with germline at one junction end may stem from a read error. This chain connects TRBV11-2 to TRBJ2-7; D unresolved. The CDR3 runs 11 residues. The germline CDR1 and CDR2 sequences are SGHAT and FQNNGV. CDR3 in DNA: TGTGTCAGCAGCCCCGGTCTGGAGCAGTACTTC. It encodes CVSSPGLEQYF.

This clonotype was counted ten times or more. V gene TRBV15 combines with J gene TRBJ1-5; D gene unclear. This CDR3 spans 12 amino acids. The V end was cut by 0 bases, the J end by 4 bases, with 1 base between. Germline assignment: CDR1 LNHNV and CDR2 YYDKDF (reference sequence). The CDR3 is CATSRDNQPQHF. Written as DNA, the CDR3 is TGTGCCACCAGCAGAGATAATCAGCCCCAGCATTTT.

This clonotype showed up just once. V and J are TRBV7-8 and TRBJ2-3; no firm D call. CDR3 length equals 15 residues. Between the trimmed V and J ends, which lost 1 base and 0 bases, there was a span of 8 bases. CDR1 SGHVS and CDR2 FQNEAQ come from the germline V gene. The CDR3 protein is CASSLVVPSTDTQYF. The DNA of the CDR3 is TGTGCCAGCAGCTTAGTAGTCCCTAGCACAGATACGCAGTATTTT.

This clonotype showed up just a few times. This chain uses TRBV7-2 with TRBJ2-2; TRBD1 is a possible D gene (6 bases). The CDR3 totals 15 residues. The germline gives CDR1 SGHTA, CDR2 FQGNSA. The V gene lost 2 bases and the J gene lost 3 bases, with 10 bases spanning the gap. The CDR3 region is CASSLQGRYTGELFF. DNA of the CDR3: TGTGCCAGCAGCTTACAGGGGCGATACACCGGGGAGCTGTTTTTT. Full variable domain (rest looked up from reference TRBV7-2 and TRBJ2-2): GAGVSQSPSNKVTEKGKDVELRCDPISGHTALYWYRQSLGQGLEFLIYFQGNSAPDKSGLPSDRFSAERTGGSVSTLTIQRTQQEDSAVYLCASSLQGRYTGELFFGEGSRLTVL.

The chain recombines TRBV2 with TRBJ2-3; 10 bases align to TRBD2. CDR3 size: 15 residues. Trimming at V came to 8 bases and at J to 4 bases, leaving 9 bases not matched to a gene. Germline V lookup: CDR1 SNHLY, CDR2 FYNNEI. The CDR3, as DNA: TGTGCCAGCGGAAGCGGGGGGGTCCCCCCAGATACGCAGTATTTT. Translating gives CASGSGGVPPDTQYF.

Ten or more counts support this clonotype. The genes are TRBV29-1 and TRBJ2-5, with 10 bases identical to TRBD2. V lost 3 bases and J lost 5; bases outside the gene matches: 12. Germline CDR1 and CDR2: SQVTM and ANQGSEA. The CDR3 loop spans 16 amino acids. CDR3 DNA sequence: TGCAGCGTTGACGGAGTAGCGGGGGGCCAAAAGGAGACCCAGTACTTC. This sequence encodes CSVDGVAGGQKETQYF.

In its sample, this clonotype was seen many times. The CDR3 here is CASSQVVAGPQAFF. The DNA for the CDR3 is TGTGCCAGCAGCCAAGTGGTGGCAGGCCCGCAGGCTTTCTTT. The chain joins TRBV3-1 to TRBJ1-1; D is unresolved. Germline loops: CDR1 LGHDT, CDR2 YNNKEL (reference sequence). This CDR3 is built from 14 residues. Trimming removed 1 base from V and 11 bases from J, with 17 bases in between. Full variable domain (missing parts from reference TRBV3-1 and TRBJ1-1): DTAVSQTPKYLVTQMGNDKSIKCEQNLGHDTMYWYKQDSKKFLKIMFSYNNKELIINETVPNRFSPKSPDKAHLNLHINSLELGDSAVYFCASSQVVAGPQAFFGQGTRLTVV.

There are many counts of this clonotype. The rearrangement joins TRBV7-2 to TRBJ1-5; no reliable D call. CDR3 length equals 16 residues. V was clipped by 3 bases and J by 5 bases, with 17 bases between them. Germline CDR1 is SGHTA and CDR2 is FQGNSA. The CDR3 bases are TGTGCCAGCAGCTTTGTTGGGAGTCCTGGGGATCAGCCCCAGCATTTT. It specifies CASSFVGSPGDQPQHF.